This T cell receptor beta chain was captured by sequencing in a study of shared clonotypes between healthy human individuals. Study conclusions and caveats: Relative to memory subsets, naive subsets generally showed larger estimated richness. Between a handful of donors, naive CD4 clonotypes were shared at a level of around 4.9%.

Every donor, a Caucasian adult, lived in Nashville, Tennessee. Replicate PCRs run on sorted subsets employed approximately 0.2 ug DNA, tens of thousands of T cell genomes. This table comes from immunoSEQ multiplex PCR, and its TCRdb copy is limited to in-frame clones, with some not included. The sample records 2 million or so clones, roughly 96% being singletons. A remark on this clone: Its antigen is unidentified.

The TCR sequence derives from a man aged 18 to 29 in good health. Specimen: naive CD4+ T cells sorted from blood. Documented subset: CD45RA+ positively selected.

The CDR3 region has the DNA TGTGCCAGCAGTGTTGGGGGGTATGCCGCTTTCTTT. It is translated as CASSVGGYAAFF. V gene TRBV2 combines with J gene TRBJ1-1, with D possibly TRBD1 on 5 matching bases. Trimming took off 4 bases at V and 11 bases at J, with 14 bases between the two ends. Germline CDR1 and CDR2: SNHLY and FYNNEI. There are 12 residues in the CDR3.